This T cell receptor (beta chain) stems from a study of CD8 T cells in Susac syndrome. RNA in amounts of about 0.45 to 1 ug was reverse transcribed with random hexamers. Amplification of the TCR beta CDR3 was carried out by immunoSEQ multiplex PCR, which spanned a total of 54 Vbeta and 13 Jbeta segments. TCRdb redid the calling of the immunoSEQ multiplex PCR reads with MiXCR, one entry per CDR3 protein. The repertoire holds 15,000 to 20,000 distinct CDR3 sequences, with 95% as singletons. This CDR3 spans 11 amino acids. V was pared by 7 bases and J by 14 bases, with 8 bases of the junction left unmatched. Sequencing of TCR beta covered CD8+ and CD4+ T cells obtained from blood. TEMRA cells were FACS-enriched, and CD8+ and CD4+ T cells were isolated negatively.

The chain couples TRBV12-3 or TRBV12-4 to TRBJ2-1; 7 bases agree with TRBD1. Sequenced: CD8+ T cells from PBMCs. The sequence came from a human donor in good health. In DNA form, the CDR3 reads TGTGCCAGCACAACAGGGGCTGCTGAGTTCTTC. Its protein product is CASTTGAAEFF.